These 17 T cell receptor beta chains share one sample of origin, sequenced in a study of T-cell reconstitution after alpha-beta-depleted transplantation in children. Unique molecular identifiers were incorporated into the prepared TCRbeta library. TCRdb reanalysed the PCR reads using MiXCR and keeps one entry per CDR3 protein. The data hold 450,000 to 600,000 distinct CDR3 sequences, with approximately 32% observed a single time. This specimen consisted of PBMCs from the stem cell graft donor, obtained from the stem cell graft. These receptors originate from a human donor who donated a stem cell graft to a child with aplastic anemia.

The CDR3 DNA sequence: TGTGCCAGCAGTTGGACTAGCGGCCTCTCAGGGAATGAGCAGTTCTTC. This gives the protein CASSWTSGLSGNEQFF. The gene calls are TRBV27 and TRBJ2-1, with TRBD2 matching 10 bases. Germline V CDR1 and CDR2: MNHEY, SMNVEV (reference sequence). This CDR3 comprises 16 residues. Trimming took 4 bases from V and 7 from J; bases not matched to a gene: 10.

This chain links TRBV12-3 or TRBV12-4 with TRBJ2-7; a possible D gene is TRBD1 (6 bases). V lost 3 bases and J 5 bases, leaving 14 bases between the germline ends. This CDR3 contains 14 residues. CDR3 region: CASSLGAGPHEQYV. CDR3 nucleotides: TGTGCCAGCAGTTTGGGGGCAGGACCCCACGAGCAGTACGTC.

The V gene is TRBV15, the J gene TRBJ2-6; D is ambiguous. V lost 5 bases to trimming and J lost 0 bases, with 14 bases between them. Per germline, CDR1 LNHNV and CDR2 YYDKDF (reference sequence). The CDR3 length is 17 residues. In DNA, the CDR3 is TGTGCCACCAGCGGATGGGGTCCTAGCTCTGGGGCCAACGTCCTGACTTTC. The encoded protein is CATSGWGPSSGANVLTF.

The chain links TRBV28 to TRBJ2-3; TRBD2 might be the D (5 bases). Germline-derived CDR1 and CDR2 are MDHEN and SYDVKM. The CDR3 is made up of 15 amino acids. The V end lost 8 bases, the J end lost 2 bases, and 17 bases lay between the germline ends. In DNA, the CDR3 is TGTGCCAGCCCCCCGGGTGAGCGGACCACAGATACGCAGTATTTT. Translated, it gives CASPPGERTTDTQYF. Together with reference TRBV28 and TRBJ2-3, the CDR3 gives the full variable domain: DVKVTQSSRYLVKRTGEKVFLECVQDMDHENMFWYRQDPGLGLRLIYFSYDVKMKEKGDIPEGYSVSREKKERFSLILESASTNQTSMYLCASPPGERTTDTQYFGPGTRLTVL.

This clonotype has just a few counts. This sequence joins TRBV12-3 or TRBV12-4 and TRBJ2-1, with 10 bases identical to TRBD2. This CDR3 spans 17 amino acids. V lost 6 bases, J lost 2 bases, and 10 bases stayed unmatched. The CDR3 region is CASSRIGLAATYNEQFF. The CDR3 nucleotides read TGTGCCAGCAGCCGAATCGGACTAGCGGCTACCTACAATGAGCAGTTCTTC.

This clonotype was counted ten times or more. This chain joins TRBV11-2 and TRBJ2-1, with 9 bases lining up with TRBD2. Per the germline V gene, CDR1 is SGHAT and CDR2 is FQNNGV. The CDR3 is 14 residues long. The ends lost 7 bases at V and 3 bases at J; junction bases unmatched: 4. The CDR3 is CASTRLAVYNEQFF. DNA of the CDR3: TGTGCCAGCACAAGACTAGCGGTCTACAATGAGCAGTTCTTC.

The CDR3 protein is CASSYDSSGRDITDTQYF. CDR3 nucleotides: TGTGCCAGCAGTTACGATTCCAGCGGGAGGGACATCACAGATACGCAGTATTTT. V gene TRBV6-2 or TRBV6-3 combines with J gene TRBJ2-3; the match to TRBD2 covers 10 bases. CDR3 length equals 18 residues. Trimming cost V 2 bases and J 2 bases; bases outside gene matches: 10. Germline assignment: CDR1 MNHEY and CDR2 SVGEGT.

This clonotype was detected a few times. The chain combines TRBV25-1 with TRBJ1-6; 7 positions match TRBD1. The junction had 9 bases not matched to a gene; V was cut back by 8 bases and J by 11 bases. The V gene's germline CDR1 is MGHDK and CDR2 SYGVNS. The CDR3 extends over 13 amino acids. CDR3 region: CASRGGGKAPLHF. The CDR3 DNA sequence: TGTGCCAGCCGTGGAGGGGGCAAAGCACCCCTCCACTTT.

The chain recombines TRBV5-1 with TRBJ2-7; D perhaps matches TRBD2 (6 bases). The V end was cut by 0 bases, the J end by 2 bases, with 12 bases between. The CDR3 is made up of 15 amino acids. In germline, CDR1 is SGHRS, CDR2 YFSETQ. The CDR3 sequence: CASSLAAGLTYEQYF. In nucleotides, the CDR3 is TGCGCCAGCAGCTTGGCCGCGGGATTAACCTACGAGCAGTACTTC. The whole variable domain, filled in from reference TRBV5-1 and TRBJ2-7, reads KAGVTQTPRYLIKTRGQQVTLSCSPISGHRSVSWYQQTPGQGLQFLFEYFSETQRNKGNFPGRFSGRQFSNSRSEMNVSTLELGDSALYLCASSLAAGLTYEQYFGPGTRLTVT.

The J gene is TRBJ1-3, the V gene TRBV12-3 or TRBV12-4; D perhaps matches TRBD1 (5 bases). CDR3 length: 16 amino acids. Trimming cost V 6 bases and J 0 bases, with 15 bases left between them. The DNA of the CDR3 is TGTGCCAGCAGCACACCGCCGCAGGGCTCTGGAAACACCATATATTTT. Translated: CASSTPPQGSGNTIYF.

This clonotype occurred a few times. V usage is TRBV7-2 and J usage is TRBJ2-7, with D tentatively TRBD1 or TRBD2 (5 bases each). Trimming shortened V by 4 bases and J by 3 bases, and 16 bases separated the two germline ends. The CDR3 runs 15 residues. Looked up from germline, CDR1 is SGHTA and CDR2 is FQGNSA. The CDR3 region is CASSWGSGTGYEQYV. Here the CDR3 DNA reads TGTGCCAGCAGCTGGGGCTCGGGGACGGGCTACGAGCAGTACGTC.

The chain combines TRBV29-1 with TRBJ2-1; 13 positions match TRBD2. The germline V gene has CDR1 SQVTM and CDR2 ANQGSEA. The CDR3 sequence is 14 residues long. In DNA form, the CDR3 reads TGCAGTTCCTATGGGACTAGCGGGACCAATGAGCAGTTCTTC. It translates to CSSYGTSGTNEQFF.

The V gene is TRBV30, the J gene TRBJ1-1; D not certain. The length of the CDR3 is 11 residues. Germline CDR1 GTSNPN, CDR2 SVGIG (reference sequence). The germline V and J ends were trimmed by 4 bases and 2 bases, with 5 bases remaining between them. The CDR3 region is CAWNLNTEAFF. For the CDR3, the DNA is TGTGCCTGGAACCTAAACACTGAAGCTTTCTTT.

With respect to this clonotype: The junction departs from germline at one end; a sequencing error may be responsible. This chain uses TRBV12-3 or TRBV12-4 with TRBJ2-4; TRBD1 is a possible D gene (5 bases). This CDR3 comprises 12 residues. CDR3 residues: CASSFGLRASWF. In nucleotides, the CDR3 is TGTGCCAGCAGTTTCGGGCTCAGGGCTTCGTGGTTC.

In its sample, this clonotype was seen a few times. The chain is built from TRBV20-1 and TRBJ1-5; D is perhaps TRBD1 (5 bases). The CDR3 has 12 amino acids. V shed 3 bases and J shed 4 bases, with 7 bases lying between them. The germline V gene has CDR1 DFQATT and CDR2 SNEGSKA (reference sequence). CDR3 protein: CSARAGNQPQHF. CDR3 nucleotides: TGCAGTGCTAGGGCAGGGAATCAGCCCCAGCATTTT.

The gene calls are TRBV2 and TRBJ2-1, with D tentatively TRBD2 (5 bases). CDR1 and CDR2 from the germline V gene are SNHLY and FYNNEI. The CDR3 consists of 16 residues. V lost 4 bases and J 6 bases, leaving 19 bases between the germline ends. The CDR3 DNA reads as TGTGCCAGCAGTGGCATTGAGGGATGGGCGCGCAATGAGCAGTTCTTC. Translated: CASSGIEGWARNEQFF.

In its sample, this clonotype was seen a few times. The chain uses TRBV12-3 or TRBV12-4 and TRBJ2-7; either TRBD1 or TRBD2 may fit D (5 bases each). This CDR3 comprises 15 residues. V gave up 7 bases and J gave up 0 bases, with 16 bases separating them. CDR3 protein: CASTLSPGSSYEQYF. Written as DNA, the CDR3 is TGTGCCAGCACCCTATCCCCAGGGAGCTCCTACGAGCAGTACTTC.